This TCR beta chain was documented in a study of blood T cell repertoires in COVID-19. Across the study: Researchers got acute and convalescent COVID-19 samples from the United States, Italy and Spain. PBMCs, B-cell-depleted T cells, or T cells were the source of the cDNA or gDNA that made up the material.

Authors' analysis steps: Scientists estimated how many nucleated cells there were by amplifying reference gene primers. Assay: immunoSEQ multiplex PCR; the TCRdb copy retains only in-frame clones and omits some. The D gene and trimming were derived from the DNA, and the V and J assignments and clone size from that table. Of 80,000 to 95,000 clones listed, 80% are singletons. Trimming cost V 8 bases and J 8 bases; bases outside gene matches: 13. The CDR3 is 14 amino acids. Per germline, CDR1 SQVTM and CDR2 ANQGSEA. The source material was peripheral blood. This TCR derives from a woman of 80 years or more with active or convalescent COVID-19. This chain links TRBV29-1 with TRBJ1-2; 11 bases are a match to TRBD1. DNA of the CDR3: TGCAGCTTTTCGAAGGACAGGGGGCAAGGGGGCTACACCTTC. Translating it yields CSFSKDRGQGGYTF.